These 17 T cell receptor beta chains came from one sample sequenced in a study of T cell responses to AZD1222 COVID-19 vaccine. Measured with immunoSEQ multiplex PCR; TCRdb has only the in-frame clones, and not every one. There are about 180,000 clones in the sample; 80% to 95% occur only once, and less than 2.5% lies in the top ten. The sample was peripheral blood, taken 28 days after the second AZD1222 dose. The receptors shown here come from an adult who received the AZD1222 COVID-19 vaccine.

The chain recombines TRBV5-1 with TRBJ2-1; D tentatively reads TRBD1 or TRBD2 (5 bases each). CDR1 is SGHRS and CDR2 is YFSETQ in the germline V gene. This CDR3 spans 15 amino acids. Trimming removed 0 bases at V and 6 bases at J, with 13 bases between. The CDR3, as DNA: TGCGCCAGCAGCTTGGGGGCCGGGACGACCAATGAGCAGTTCTTC. Protein: CASSLGAGTTNEQFF.

The rearrangement links TRBV27 to TRBJ2-7; D is possibly TRBD2 (5 bases). Germline V gives CDR1 MNHEY, CDR2 SMNVEV (reference sequence). The germline V and J ends were trimmed by 3 bases and 3 bases, with 15 bases remaining between them. The CDR3 has 15 amino acids. The CDR3 reads CASSFLPAEFYEQYF. The CDR3 DNA sequence: TGTGCCAGCAGTTTCTTACCAGCGGAGTTCTACGAGCAGTACTTC.

The chain carries TRBV5-4 and TRBJ2-1; D gene unclear. Germline values: CDR1 SGHNT, CDR2 YYREEE (reference sequence). Trimming took off 3 bases at V and 10 bases at J, with 8 bases between the two ends. CDR3 length equals 11 residues. The CDR3 protein is CASSSGVEQFF. The CDR3 nucleotides read TGTGCCAGCAGCTCAGGTGTGGAGCAGTTCTTC.

The chain has TRBV2 and TRBJ2-5; D could derive from TRBD1 or TRBD2 (5 bases each). Between the trimmed V and J ends, which lost 11 bases and 2 bases, there was a span of 18 bases. CDR1 is SNHLY and CDR2 is FYNNEI in the germline V gene. This CDR3 region has 14 residues. This CDR3 reads CAVQGPGTQETQYF. CDR3 nucleotides: TGTGCCGTTCAAGGGCCAGGGACGCAAGAGACCCAGTACTTC.

V gene TRBV5-1 combines with J gene TRBJ2-7; D perhaps matches TRBD2 (5 bases). Germline V gene data show CDR1 as SGHRS and CDR2 as YFSETQ. The germline V and J ends were trimmed by 6 bases and 7 bases, with 14 bases remaining between them. CDR3 size: 12 residues. The CDR3, as DNA: TGCGCCAGCAACCAACTAGGACGGGAGCAGTACTTC. Translation gives CASNQLGREQYF. The whole variable domain, remainder taken from reference TRBV5-1 and TRBJ2-7, is KAGVTQTPRYLIKTRGQQVTLSCSPISGHRSVSWYQQTPGQGLQFLFEYFSETQRNKGNFPGRFSGRQFSNSRSEMNVSTLELGDSALYLCASNQLGREQYFGPGTRLTVT.

The chain recombines TRBV14 with TRBJ1-1, with D hard to call. This CDR3 contains 14 residues. Germline CDR1 reads SGHDN; CDR2 reads FVKESK. Trimming took off 4 bases at V and 0 bases at J, with 9 bases between the two ends. The CDR3 region has the DNA TGTGCCAGCAGCCCTCACCTTATGAACACTGAAGCTTTCTTT. It translates to CASSPHLMNTEAFF.

V gene TRBV7-9 combines with J gene TRBJ1-5; D perhaps matches TRBD1 (5 bases). Germline loops: CDR1 SEHNR, CDR2 FQNEAQ (reference sequence). Trimming pared 4 bases from V and 0 bases from J, leaving 19 bases between. This CDR3 has 18 residues. The CDR3 nucleotides are TGTGCCAGCAGCTCAAAGCGGGCAGGGAACCTTAGCAATCAGCCCCAGCATTTT. Amino acid sequence: CASSSKRAGNLSNQPQHF.

In this sample, this clone turned up once. The chain employs TRBV3-1 (or the pseudogene TRBV3-2) and TRBJ2-1, with a weak D call TRBD1 (5 bases). Germline CDR1 is LGHDT and CDR2 is YNNKEL (reference sequence). The CDR3 contains 15 residues. V lost 1 base to trimming and J lost 0 bases, with 7 bases between them. CDR3 nucleotides: TGTGCCAGCAGCCAAGGACAGCACTCCTACAATGAGCAGTTCTTC. It translates to CASSQGQHSYNEQFF.

V gene TRBV10-2 combines with J gene TRBJ2-1, with 11 bases aligning to TRBD2. CDR1 and CDR2 from the germline V gene are WSHSY and SAAADI. This CDR3 is 16 amino acids long. Germline trimming cut 8 bases from V and 5 bases from J; bases unmatched to any gene: 11. CDR3 sequence: CASRSSGRSKNNEQFF. As DNA, the CDR3 is TGCGCCAGCCGGTCTAGCGGGAGGTCCAAAAACAATGAGCAGTTCTTC.

The V call is TRBV9, the J call TRBJ2-3; 14 bases are shared with TRBD2. The germline V gene has CDR1 SGDLS and CDR2 YYNGEE. The CDR3 extends over 21 amino acids. The V and J ends lost 3 bases and 2 bases, in that order; junction bases with no gene match: 17. The CDR3 reads CASSALTPGLAGEAATDTQYF. CDR3 nucleotides: TGTGCCAGCAGCGCGCTAACCCCGGGACTAGCGGGGGAAGCCGCCACAGATACGCAGTATTTT. Full variable domain (rest looked up from reference TRBV9 and TRBJ2-3): DSGVTQTPKHLITATGQRVTLRCSPRSGDLSVYWYQQSLDQGLQFLIQYYNGEERAKGNILERFSAQQFPDLHSELNLSSLELGDSALYFCASSALTPGLAGEAATDTQYFGPGTRLTVL.

This clone has a handful of counts. The chain links TRBV6-1 to TRBJ1-1; D not resolved. The CDR3 runs 15 residues. The germline V gene has CDR1 MNHNS and CDR2 SASEGT. V lost 3 bases, J lost 2 bases, and 13 bases lay in between. The CDR3 DNA reads as TGTGCCAGCAGTGATAGCGGGCAGACTAACACTGAAGCTTTCTTT. Protein sequence: CASSDSGQTNTEAFF.

V and J are TRBV19 and TRBJ2-7, with TRBD2 identical over 9 bases. The length of the CDR3 is 15 residues. V was clipped by 2 bases and J by 3 bases; unmatched bases: 5. Germline lookup yields CDR1 LNHDA and CDR2 SQIVND (reference sequence). The CDR3 DNA reads TGTGCCAGTAGTATATATTGGCGGGAGGGCTACGAGCAGTACTTC. It translates to CASSIYWREGYEQYF. The complete variable domain, with remaining parts taken from reference TRBV19 and TRBJ2-7, reads DGGITQSPKYLFRKEGQNVTLSCEQNLNHDAMYWYRQDPGQGLRLIYYSQIVNDFQKGDIAEGYSVSREKKESFPLTVTSAQKNPTAFYLCASSIYWREGYEQYFGPGTRLTVT.

The chain carries TRBV5-1 and TRBJ2-1, with D possibly TRBD2 on 6 matching bases. The CDR3 has 16 residues. Trimming left V 3 bases short and J 0 bases short, with 13 bases between. In germline, CDR1 is SGHRS, CDR2 YFSETQ. The DNA of the CDR3 is TGCGCCAGCAGCTCAGGGACTGGGAGCTCCTACAATGAGCAGTTCTTC. Its protein is CASSSGTGSSYNEQFF. The full variable domain, with the rest looked up from reference TRBV5-1 and TRBJ2-1, is KAGVTQTPRYLIKTRGQQVTLSCSPISGHRSVSWYQQTPGQGLQFLFEYFSETQRNKGNFPGRFSGRQFSNSRSEMNVSTLELGDSALYLCASSSGTGSSYNEQFFGPGTRLTVL.

The chain carries TRBV3-1 (or the pseudogene TRBV3-2) and TRBJ1-1, with 8 bases that match TRBD1. The ends lost 4 bases at V and 1 base at J; junction bases unmatched: 5. From germline, CDR1 is LGHDT and CDR2 YNNKEL (reference sequence). This CDR3 comprises 15 residues. CDR3 sequence reads: CASSPAGTGNTEAFF. As DNA, the CDR3 is TGTGCCAGCAGCCCGGCCGGGACAGGGAACACTGAAGCTTTCTTT.

This clone has just one count. The chain couples TRBV4-2 to TRBJ1-2, with TRBD1 matching 7 bases. CDR1 and CDR2 (germline): LGHNA, YNFKEQ. V was pared by 4 bases and J by 2 bases, with 4 bases of the junction left unmatched. The CDR3 is 14 residues long. The CDR3 DNA follows: TGTGCCAGCAGCCCGGACAGGAAAAACTATGGCTACACCTTC. It is translated as CASSPDRKNYGYTF.

The chain has TRBV11-1 and TRBJ2-2; the D gene is possibly TRBD2 (7 bases). The CDR3 length is 14 residues. V lost 5 bases to trimming and J lost 6 bases, with 13 bases between them. From germline, CDR1 is SGHAT and CDR2 FQDESV (reference sequence). CDR3 sequence (DNA): TGTGCCAGCAGCCCACAGGGAGGGGCCGGGGAGCTGTTTTTT. This encodes CASSPQGGAGELFF.

The chain uses TRBV18 and TRBJ2-4, with no clear D. The CDR3 runs 13 residues. CDR1 is KGHSH and CDR2 is LQKENI in the germline V gene. The V end lost 2 bases, the J end lost 8 bases, and 10 bases lay between the germline ends. The CDR3 is CASSPESEHIQYF. Here the CDR3 DNA reads TGTGCCAGCTCACCAGAGTCCGAGCACATTCAGTACTTC. Variable domain in full (rest from reference TRBV18 and TRBJ2-4): NAGVMQNPRHLVRRRGQEARLRCSPMKGHSHVYWYRQLPEEGLKFMVYLQKENIIDESGMPKERFSAEFPKEGPSILRIQQVVRGDSAAYFCASSPESEHIQYFGAGTRLSVL.